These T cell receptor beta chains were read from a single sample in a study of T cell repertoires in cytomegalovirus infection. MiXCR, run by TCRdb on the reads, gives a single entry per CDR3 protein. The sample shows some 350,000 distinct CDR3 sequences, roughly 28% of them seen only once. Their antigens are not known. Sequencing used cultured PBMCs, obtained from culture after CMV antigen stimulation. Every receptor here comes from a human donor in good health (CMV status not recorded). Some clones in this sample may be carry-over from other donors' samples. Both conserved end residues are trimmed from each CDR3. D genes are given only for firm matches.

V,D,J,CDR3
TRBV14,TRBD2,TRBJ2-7,ASSQGGLAGYEQY
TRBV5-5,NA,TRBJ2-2,ASSLLYVGGTNTGELF
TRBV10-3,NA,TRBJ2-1,AISERGGADEQF
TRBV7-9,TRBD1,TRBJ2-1,ASSTYGTGYNEQF
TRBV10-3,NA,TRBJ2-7,AIKEGLSSYEQY
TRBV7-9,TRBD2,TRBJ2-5,ASSGTSGRSEGQETQY
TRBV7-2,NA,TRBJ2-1,ASSFRPDSYNEQF
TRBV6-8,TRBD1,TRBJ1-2,ASSYSDRGFYGYT
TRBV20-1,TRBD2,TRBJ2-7,SARPGGGRHYEQY
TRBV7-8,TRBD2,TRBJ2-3,ASSFGLAGGWTDTQY
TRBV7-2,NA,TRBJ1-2,ASKGTGGFYGYT
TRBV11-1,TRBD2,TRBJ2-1,ASSLGLAHEQF
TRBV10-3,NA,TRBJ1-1,AIRTVNTEAF
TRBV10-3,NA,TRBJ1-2,AISESAGDASNYGYT
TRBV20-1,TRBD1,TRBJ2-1,SAPRDRVSYNEQF
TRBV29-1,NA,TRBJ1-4,SVVFRSKEEKLF
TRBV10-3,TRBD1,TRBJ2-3,AISRRDRVDSLADTQY
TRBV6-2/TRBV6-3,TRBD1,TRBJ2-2,ASSYGQGPGELF
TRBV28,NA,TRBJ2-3,ASSPPPGRVTDTQY
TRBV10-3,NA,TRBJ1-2,AISESAASLYGYT
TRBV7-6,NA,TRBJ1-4,ASSSTWTRMNEKLF
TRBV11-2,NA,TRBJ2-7,ASTPTGTLTYEQY
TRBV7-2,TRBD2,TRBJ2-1,ASSLRGVAGAYNEQF
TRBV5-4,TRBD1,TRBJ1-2,ASSSSQTGGLYGYT
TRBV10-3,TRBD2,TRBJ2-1,AISGVAGSYNEQF
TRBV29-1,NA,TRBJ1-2,SVPSGRNYGYT
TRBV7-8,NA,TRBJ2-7,ASSSRRGAMSSYEQY
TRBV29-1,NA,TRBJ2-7,SARTLSYEQY
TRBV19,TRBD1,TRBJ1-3,ASSWDSYSGNTIY
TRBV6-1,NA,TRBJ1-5,ASSEGLPWSNQPQH
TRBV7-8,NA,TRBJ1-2,ASSPKPPPGGYT
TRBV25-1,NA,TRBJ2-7,ASSSERGYEQY
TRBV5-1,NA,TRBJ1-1,ASSLGGGAWNTEAF
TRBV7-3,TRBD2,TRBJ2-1,ASSSTSGSRNEQF
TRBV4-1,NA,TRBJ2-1,ASSQDEDGTYNEQF
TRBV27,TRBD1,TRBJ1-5,ASSPRTGGGNQPQH
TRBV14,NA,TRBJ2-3,ASSQSHGGHTQY
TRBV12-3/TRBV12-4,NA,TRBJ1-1,ASSRTKRVLGGNTEAF
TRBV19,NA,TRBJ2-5,ASSPLSAAVGTQY
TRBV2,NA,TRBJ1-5,ASSELGWYSNQPQH
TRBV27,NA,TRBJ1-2,ASSFGPHRVNGYT
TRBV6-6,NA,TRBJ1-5,ATIGGANNQPQH
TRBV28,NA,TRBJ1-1,ASSNSYTEAF
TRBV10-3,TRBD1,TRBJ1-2,AISRQGANYGYT
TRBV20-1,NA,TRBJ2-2,SARDSPNIWGTGELF
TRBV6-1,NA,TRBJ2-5,ASSVGAAQETQY
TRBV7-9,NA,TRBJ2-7,ASSLAAEYEQY
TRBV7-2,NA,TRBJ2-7,ASSFLLAYEQY
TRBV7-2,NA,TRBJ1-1,ASSGVGARYTEAF
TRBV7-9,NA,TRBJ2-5,ASRPTGDLETQY
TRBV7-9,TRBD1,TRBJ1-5,ASSPGTGGHSAQPQH
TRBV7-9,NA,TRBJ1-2,ASSLAVQGYGYT
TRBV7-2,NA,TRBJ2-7,ASSLDFPAVGRIYEQY
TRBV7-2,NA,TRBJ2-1,ASSPGVGLYNEQF
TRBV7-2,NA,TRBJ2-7,ASTPVVGRYEQY
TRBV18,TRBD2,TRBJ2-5,ASSPSTSGHGETQY
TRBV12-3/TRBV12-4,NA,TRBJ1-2,ASSSWRPQEYGYT
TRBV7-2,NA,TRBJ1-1,ASSSAGTLNTEAF
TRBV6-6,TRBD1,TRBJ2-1,ASRGRDSFYNEQF